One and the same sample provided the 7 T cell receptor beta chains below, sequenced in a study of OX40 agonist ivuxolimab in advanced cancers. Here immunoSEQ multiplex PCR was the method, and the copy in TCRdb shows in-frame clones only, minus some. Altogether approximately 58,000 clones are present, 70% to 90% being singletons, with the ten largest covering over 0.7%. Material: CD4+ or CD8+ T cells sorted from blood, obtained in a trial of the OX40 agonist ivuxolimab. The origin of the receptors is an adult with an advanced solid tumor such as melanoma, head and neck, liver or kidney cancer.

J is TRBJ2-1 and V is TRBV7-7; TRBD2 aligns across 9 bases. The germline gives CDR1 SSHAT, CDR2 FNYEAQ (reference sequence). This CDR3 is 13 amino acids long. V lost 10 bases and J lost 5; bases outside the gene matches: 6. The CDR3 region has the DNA TGTGCCACCGGGACTAGCCCCAACAATGAGCAGTTCTTC. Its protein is CATGTSPNNEQFF. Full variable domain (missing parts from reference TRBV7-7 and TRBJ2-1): GAGVSQSPRYKVTKRGQDVTLRCDPISSHATLYWYQQALGQGPEFLTYFNYEAQPDKSGLPSDRFSAERPEGSISTLTIQRTEQRDSAMYRCATGTSPNNEQFFGPGTRLTVL.

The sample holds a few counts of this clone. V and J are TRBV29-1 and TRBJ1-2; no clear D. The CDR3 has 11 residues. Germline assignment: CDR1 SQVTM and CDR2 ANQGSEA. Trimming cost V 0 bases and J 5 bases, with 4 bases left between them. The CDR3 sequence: CSVEDEYGYTF. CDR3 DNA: TGCAGCGTTGAAGACGAATATGGCTACACCTTC.

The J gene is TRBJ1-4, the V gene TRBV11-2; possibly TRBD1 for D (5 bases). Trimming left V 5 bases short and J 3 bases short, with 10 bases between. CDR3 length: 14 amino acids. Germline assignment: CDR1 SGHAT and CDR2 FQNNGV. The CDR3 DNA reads TGTGCCAGCAGCCTGGGGGTGCCTAATGAAAAACTGTTTTTT. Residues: CASSLGVPNEKLFF.

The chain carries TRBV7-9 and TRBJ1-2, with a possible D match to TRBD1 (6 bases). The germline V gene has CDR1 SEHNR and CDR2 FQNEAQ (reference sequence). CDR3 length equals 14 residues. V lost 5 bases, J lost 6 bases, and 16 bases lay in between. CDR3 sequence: CASSTKGGTDGYTF. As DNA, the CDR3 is TGTGCCAGCAGCACCAAGGGGGGGACGGATGGCTACACCTTC.

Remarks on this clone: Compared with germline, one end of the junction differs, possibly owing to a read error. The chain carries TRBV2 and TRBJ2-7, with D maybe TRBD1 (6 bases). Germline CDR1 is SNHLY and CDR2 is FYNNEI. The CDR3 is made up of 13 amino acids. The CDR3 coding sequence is TGTGCCAGCAATGAACAGGGCTCCTACGTGCAGTACTTC. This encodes CASNEQGSYVQYF.

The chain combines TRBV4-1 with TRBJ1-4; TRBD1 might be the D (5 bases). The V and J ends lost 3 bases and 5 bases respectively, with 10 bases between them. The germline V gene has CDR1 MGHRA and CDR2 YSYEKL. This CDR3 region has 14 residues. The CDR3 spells CASSQVTANEKLFF. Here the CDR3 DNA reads TGCGCCAGCAGCCAGGTGACAGCGAATGAAAAACTGTTTTTT.

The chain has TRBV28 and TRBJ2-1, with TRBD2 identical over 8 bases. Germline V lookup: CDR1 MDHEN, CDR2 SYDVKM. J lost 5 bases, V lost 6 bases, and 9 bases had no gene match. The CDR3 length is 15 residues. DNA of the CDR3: TGTGCCAGCAGCACTGGGGGTAGCGGGAACAATGAGCAGTTCTTC. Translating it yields CASSTGGSGNNEQFF.